This T cell receptor beta chain stems from a study of monozygotic twins with cystic fibrosis. Assay: immunoSEQ multiplex PCR; the TCRdb copy retains only in-frame clones and omits some. The profile shows about 32,000 clones, roughly 90% of them singletons. Concerning this clone itself: Its antigen is still unknown.

Whole-study results and caveats: Co-twins had the most similar V usage for 13 of 16 pairs, J for 8.

Germline V gives CDR1 MDHEN, CDR2 SYDVKM. The CDR3 has 15 residues. With 5 bases removed from V and 4 bases from J, the gap between germline ends came to 15 bases. The sample taken for sequencing was blood. The sequence came from a girl aged 2 to 9 with cystic fibrosis. This chain joins TRBV28 and TRBJ2-1; D is perhaps TRBD2 (6 bases). The CDR3 region is CASSPLAIRYNEQFF. The CDR3 coding sequence is TGTGCCAGCAGTCCCCTAGCGATCAGGTACAATGAGCAGTTCTTC.